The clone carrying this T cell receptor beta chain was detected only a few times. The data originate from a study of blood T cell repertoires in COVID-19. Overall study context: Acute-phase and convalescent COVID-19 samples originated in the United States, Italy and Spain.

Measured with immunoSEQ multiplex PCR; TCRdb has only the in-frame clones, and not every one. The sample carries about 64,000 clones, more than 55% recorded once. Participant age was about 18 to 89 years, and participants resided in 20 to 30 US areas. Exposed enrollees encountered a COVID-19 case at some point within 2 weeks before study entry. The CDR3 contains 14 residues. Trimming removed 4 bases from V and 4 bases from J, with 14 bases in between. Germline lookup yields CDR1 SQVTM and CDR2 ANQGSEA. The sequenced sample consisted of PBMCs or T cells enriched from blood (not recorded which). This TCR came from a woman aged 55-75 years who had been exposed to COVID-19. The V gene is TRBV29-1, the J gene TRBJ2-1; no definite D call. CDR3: CSVGLPTIYNEQFF. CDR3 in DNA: TGCAGCGTTGGGCTCCCAACAATATACAATGAGCAGTTCTTC.